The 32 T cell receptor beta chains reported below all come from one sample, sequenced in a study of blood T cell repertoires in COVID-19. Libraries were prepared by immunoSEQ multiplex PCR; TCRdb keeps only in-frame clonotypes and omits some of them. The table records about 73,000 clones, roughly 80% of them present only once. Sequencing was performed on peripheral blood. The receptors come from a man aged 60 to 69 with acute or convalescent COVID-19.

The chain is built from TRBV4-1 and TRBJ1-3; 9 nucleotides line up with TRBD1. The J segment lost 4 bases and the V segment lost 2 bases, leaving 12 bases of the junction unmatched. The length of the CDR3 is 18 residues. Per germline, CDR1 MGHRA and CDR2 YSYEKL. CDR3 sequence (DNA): TGCGCCAGCAGCCAAATGGACTTAACAGGACAGGGGGGAAACACCATATATTTT. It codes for CASSQMDLTGQGGNTIYF.

CDR3 DNA: TGTGCCAGCAGCCCAGCAGGGGTCAATCAGCCCCAGCATTTT. Translating it yields CASSPAGVNQPQHF. The chain links TRBV3-1 (or the pseudogene TRBV3-2) to TRBJ1-5, with D perhaps matching TRBD1 (6 bases). CDR1 is LGHDT, CDR2 YNNKEL, per germline (reference sequence). The CDR3 runs to 14 residues. Between the trimmed V and J ends, which lost 4 bases and 3 bases, there was a span of 10 bases.

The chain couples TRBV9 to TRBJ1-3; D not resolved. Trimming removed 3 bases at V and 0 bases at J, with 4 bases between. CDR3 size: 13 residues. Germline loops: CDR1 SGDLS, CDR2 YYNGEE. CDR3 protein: CASSASSGNTIYF. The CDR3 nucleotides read TGTGCCAGCAGCGCGAGCTCTGGAAACACCATATATTTT.

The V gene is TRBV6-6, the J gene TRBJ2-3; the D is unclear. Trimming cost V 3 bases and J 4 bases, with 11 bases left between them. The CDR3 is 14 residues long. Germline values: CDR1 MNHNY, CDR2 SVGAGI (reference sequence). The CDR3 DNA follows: TGTGCCAGCAGTTATATTAGCTTGGCAGATACGCAGTATTTT. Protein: CASSYISLADTQYF.

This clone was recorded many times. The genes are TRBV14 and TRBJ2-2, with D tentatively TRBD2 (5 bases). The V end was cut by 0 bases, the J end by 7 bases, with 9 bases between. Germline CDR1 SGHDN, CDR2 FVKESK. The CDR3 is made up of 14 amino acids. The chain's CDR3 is CASSQDKRVGELFF. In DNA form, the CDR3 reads TGTGCCAGCAGCCAAGATAAGAGGGTCGGGGAGCTGTTTTTT.

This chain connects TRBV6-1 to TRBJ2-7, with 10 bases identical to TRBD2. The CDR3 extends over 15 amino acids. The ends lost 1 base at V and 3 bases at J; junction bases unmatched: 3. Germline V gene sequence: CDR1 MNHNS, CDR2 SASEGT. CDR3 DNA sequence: TGTGCCAGCAGTGAAGAGGCTAGCGGGGGCTACGAGCAGTACGTC. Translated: CASSEEASGGYEQYV.

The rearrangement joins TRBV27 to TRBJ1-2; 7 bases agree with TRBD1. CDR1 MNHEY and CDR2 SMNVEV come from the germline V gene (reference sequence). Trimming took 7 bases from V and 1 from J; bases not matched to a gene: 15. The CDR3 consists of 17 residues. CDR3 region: CASTRAGQANRNYGYTF. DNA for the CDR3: TGTGCCAGCACTAGGGCAGGACAGGCGAATCGTAACTATGGCTACACCTTC.

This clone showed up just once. CDR3 in amino acids: CASSFLTSGEQYV. The CDR3 bases are TGTGCCAGCAGCTTTTTAACTAGCGGCGAGCAGTACGTC. The J gene is TRBJ2-7, the V gene TRBV11-2, with 8 bases fitting TRBD2. With 3 bases clipped from V and 6 bases from J, the junction kept 4 bases outside the gene matches. The CDR3 sequence is 13 residues long. The germline CDR1 and CDR2 sequences are SGHAT and FQNNGV.

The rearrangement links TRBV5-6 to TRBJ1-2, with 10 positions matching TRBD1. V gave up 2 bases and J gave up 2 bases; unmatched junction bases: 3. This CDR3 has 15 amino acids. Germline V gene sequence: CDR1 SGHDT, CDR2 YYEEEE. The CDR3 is CASSLGTGDNYGYTF. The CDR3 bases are TGTGCCAGCAGCTTAGGGACAGGGGACAACTATGGCTACACCTTC. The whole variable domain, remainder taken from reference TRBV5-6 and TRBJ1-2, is DAGVTQSPTHLIKTRGQQVTLRCSPKSGHDTVSWYQQALGQGPQFIFQYYEEEERQRGNFPDRFSGHQFPNYSSELNVNALLLGDSALYLCASSLGTGDNYGYTFGSGTRLTVV.

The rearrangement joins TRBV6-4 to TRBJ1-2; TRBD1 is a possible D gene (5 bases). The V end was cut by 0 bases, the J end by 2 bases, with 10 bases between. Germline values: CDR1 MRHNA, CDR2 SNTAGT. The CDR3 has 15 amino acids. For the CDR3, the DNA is TGTGCCAGCAGTGACTCGGGGCAGGAGAACTATGGCTACACCTTC. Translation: CASSDSGQENYGYTF.

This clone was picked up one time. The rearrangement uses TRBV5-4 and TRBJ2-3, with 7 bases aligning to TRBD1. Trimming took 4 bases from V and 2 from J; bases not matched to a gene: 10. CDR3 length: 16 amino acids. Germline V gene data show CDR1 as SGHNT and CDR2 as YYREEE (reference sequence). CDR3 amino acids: CASSRGRGQITDTQYF. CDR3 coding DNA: TGTGCCAGCAGCCGGGGTCGGGGACAGATCACAGATACGCAGTATTTT. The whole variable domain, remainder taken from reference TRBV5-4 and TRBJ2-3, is ETGVTQSPTHLIKTRGQQVTLRCSSQSGHNTVSWYQQALGQGPQFIFQYYREEENGRGNFPPRFSGLQFPNYSSELNVNALELDDSALYLCASSRGRGQITDTQYFGPGTRLTVL.

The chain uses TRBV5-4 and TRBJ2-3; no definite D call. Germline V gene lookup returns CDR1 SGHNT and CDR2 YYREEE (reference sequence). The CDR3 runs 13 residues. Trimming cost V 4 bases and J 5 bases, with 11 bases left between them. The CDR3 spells CASSADSQDTQYF. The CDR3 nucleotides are TGTGCCAGCAGCGCGGATAGCCAAGATACGCAGTATTTT.

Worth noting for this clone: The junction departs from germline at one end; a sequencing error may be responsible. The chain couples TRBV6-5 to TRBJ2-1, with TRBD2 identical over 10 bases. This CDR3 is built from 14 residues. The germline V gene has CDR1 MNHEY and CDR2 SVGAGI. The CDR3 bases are TGTGCCGGCAGAGGACTAGCGGCCTACAATGAGCAGTTCTTC. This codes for CAGRGLAAYNEQFF.

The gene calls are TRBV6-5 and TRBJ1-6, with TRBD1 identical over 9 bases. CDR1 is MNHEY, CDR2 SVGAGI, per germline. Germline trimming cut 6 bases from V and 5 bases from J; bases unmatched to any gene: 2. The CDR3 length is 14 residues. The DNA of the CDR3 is TGTGCCAGCAGCTGGACAGGGGATAATTCACCCCTCCACTTT. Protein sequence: CASSWTGDNSPLHF.

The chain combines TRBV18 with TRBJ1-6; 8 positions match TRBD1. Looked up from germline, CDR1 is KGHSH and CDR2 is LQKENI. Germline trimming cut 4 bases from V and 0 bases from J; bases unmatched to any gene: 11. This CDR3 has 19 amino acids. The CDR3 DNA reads TGTGCCAGCTCACGACAGGGGAGTATGACTAGCTCCTATAATTCACCCCTCCACTTT. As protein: CASSRQGSMTSSYNSPLHF.

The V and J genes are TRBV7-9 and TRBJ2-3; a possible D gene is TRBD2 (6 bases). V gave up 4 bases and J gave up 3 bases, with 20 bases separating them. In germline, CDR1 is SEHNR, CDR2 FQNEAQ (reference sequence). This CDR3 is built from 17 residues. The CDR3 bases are TGTGCCAGCAGCTGGGCTCGGGGGTCATCCGAGACAGATACGCAGTATTTT. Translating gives CASSWARGSSETDTQYF.

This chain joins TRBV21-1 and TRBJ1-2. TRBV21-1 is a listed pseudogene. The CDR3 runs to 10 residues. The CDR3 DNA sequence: TGTGCGCGGGGCGTCGATGGCTACACCTTC. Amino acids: CARGVDGYTF.

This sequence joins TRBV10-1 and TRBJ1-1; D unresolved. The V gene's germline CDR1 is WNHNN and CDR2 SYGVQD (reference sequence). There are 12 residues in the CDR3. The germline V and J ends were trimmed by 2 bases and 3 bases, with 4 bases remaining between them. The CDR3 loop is CASSEEDTEAFF. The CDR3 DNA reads TGCGCCAGCAGTGAGGAGGACACTGAAGCTTTCTTT.

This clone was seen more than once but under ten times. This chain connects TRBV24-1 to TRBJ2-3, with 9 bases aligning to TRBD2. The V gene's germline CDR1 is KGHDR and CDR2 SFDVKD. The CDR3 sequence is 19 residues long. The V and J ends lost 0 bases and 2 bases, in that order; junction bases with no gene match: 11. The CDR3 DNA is TGTGCCACCAGTGATTTGTCGTTAACTAGCGGGCAGGTCACAGATACGCAGTATTTT. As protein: CATSDLSLTSGQVTDTQYF.

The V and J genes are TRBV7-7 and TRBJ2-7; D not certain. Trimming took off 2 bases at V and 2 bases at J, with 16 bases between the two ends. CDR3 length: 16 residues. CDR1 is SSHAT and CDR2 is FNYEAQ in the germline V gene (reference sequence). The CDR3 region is CASSLKFTAETYEQYF. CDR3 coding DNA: TGTGCCAGCAGCTTAAAGTTCACTGCGGAAACCTACGAGCAGTACTTC.

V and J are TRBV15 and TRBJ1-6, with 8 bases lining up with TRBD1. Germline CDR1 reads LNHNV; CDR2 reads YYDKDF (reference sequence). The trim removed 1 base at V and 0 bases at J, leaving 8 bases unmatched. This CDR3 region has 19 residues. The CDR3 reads CATSRGSGGESSYNSPLHF. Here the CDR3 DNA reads TGTGCCACCAGCAGAGGTTCAGGGGGCGAAAGCTCCTATAATTCACCCCTCCACTTT.

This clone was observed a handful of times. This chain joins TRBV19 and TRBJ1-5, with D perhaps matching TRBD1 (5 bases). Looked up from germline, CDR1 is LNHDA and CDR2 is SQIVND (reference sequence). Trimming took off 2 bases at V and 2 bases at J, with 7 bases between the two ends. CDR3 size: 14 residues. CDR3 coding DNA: TGTGCCAGTAGTATAAAAGGGGGCAATCAGCCCCAGCATTTT. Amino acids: CASSIKGGNQPQHF.

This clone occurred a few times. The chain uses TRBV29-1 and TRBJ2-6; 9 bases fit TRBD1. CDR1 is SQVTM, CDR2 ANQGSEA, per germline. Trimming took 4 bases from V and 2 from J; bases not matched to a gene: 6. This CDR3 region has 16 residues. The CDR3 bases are TGCAGCGTTGGGGGACAGGGTCTAGCTGGGGCCAACGTCCTGACTTTC. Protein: CSVGGQGLAGANVLTF.

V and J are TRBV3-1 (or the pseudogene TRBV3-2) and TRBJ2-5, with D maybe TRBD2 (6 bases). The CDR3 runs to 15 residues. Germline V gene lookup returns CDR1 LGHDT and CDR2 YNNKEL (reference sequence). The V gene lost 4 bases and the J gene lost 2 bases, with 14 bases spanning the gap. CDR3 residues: CASSRLRDPQETQYF. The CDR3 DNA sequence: TGTGCCAGCAGCCGCCTGCGGGACCCGCAAGAGACCCAGTACTTC.

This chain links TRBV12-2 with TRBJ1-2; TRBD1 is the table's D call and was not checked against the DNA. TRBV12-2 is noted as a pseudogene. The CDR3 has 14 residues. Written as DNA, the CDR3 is TGTGCAAGTCGCTTACCGCAGGGGAACTATGGCTACACCTTC. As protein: CASRLPQGNYGYTF.

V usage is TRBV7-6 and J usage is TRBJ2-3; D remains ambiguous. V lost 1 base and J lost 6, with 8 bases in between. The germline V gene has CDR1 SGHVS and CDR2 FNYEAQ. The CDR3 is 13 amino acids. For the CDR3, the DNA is TGTGCCAGCAGCTTAGACGTGGAGGATACGCAGTATTTT. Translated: CASSLDVEDTQYF.

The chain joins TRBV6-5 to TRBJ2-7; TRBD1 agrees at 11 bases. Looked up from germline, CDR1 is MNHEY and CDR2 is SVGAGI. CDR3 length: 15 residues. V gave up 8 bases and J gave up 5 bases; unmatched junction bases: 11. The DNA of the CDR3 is TGTGCCAGCTTCAGCCGGGACAGGGGGACCCACGAGCAGTACGTC. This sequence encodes CASFSRDRGTHEQYV.

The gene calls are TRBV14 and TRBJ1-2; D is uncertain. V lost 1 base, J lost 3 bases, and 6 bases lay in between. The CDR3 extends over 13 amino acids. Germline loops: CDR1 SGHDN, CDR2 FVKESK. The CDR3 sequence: CASSQGQDYGYTF. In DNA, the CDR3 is TGTGCCAGCAGCCAAGGGCAGGACTATGGCTACACCTTC.

The CDR3 region is CASSLFQGNYGYTF. Written as DNA, the CDR3 is TGTGCCAGCAGTTTATTTCAGGGTAACTATGGCTACACCTTC. The chain employs TRBV27 and TRBJ1-2, with a weak D call TRBD1 (5 bases). This CDR3 has 14 amino acids. Germline V lookup: CDR1 MNHEY, CDR2 SMNVEV (reference sequence). Trimming pared 1 base from V and 1 base from J, leaving 7 bases between.

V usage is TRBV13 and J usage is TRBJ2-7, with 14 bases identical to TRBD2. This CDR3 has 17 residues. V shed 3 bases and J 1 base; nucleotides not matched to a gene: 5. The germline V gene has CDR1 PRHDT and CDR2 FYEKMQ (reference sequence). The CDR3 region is CASSFRLAGGESYEQYV. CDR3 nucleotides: TGTGCCAGCAGCTTCCGACTAGCGGGGGGGGAATCCTACGAGCAGTACGTC.

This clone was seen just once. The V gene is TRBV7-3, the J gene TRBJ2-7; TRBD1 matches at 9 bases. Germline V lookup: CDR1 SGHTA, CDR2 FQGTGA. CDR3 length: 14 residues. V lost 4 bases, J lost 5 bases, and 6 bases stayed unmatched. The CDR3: CASSYKDRGHEQYF. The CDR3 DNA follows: TGTGCCAGCAGCTATAAGGACAGGGGCCACGAGCAGTACTTC.

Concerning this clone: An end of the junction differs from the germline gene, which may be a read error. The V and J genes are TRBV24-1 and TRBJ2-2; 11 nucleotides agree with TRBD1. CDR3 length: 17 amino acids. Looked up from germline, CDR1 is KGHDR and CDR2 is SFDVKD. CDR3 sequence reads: CATSDLDQDRGLRGAVF. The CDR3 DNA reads TGTGCCACCAGTGATTTGGATCAGGACAGGGGGCTCCGGGGAGCTGTTTTT.